This TCR beta chain was recovered during a study of Tregs in tolerant kidney transplant recipients. Study conclusions and caveats: Expanding Tregs on activated donor B cells appeared to best identify donor-specific TCRbeta clones.

The repertoire was sequenced with immunoSEQ multiplex PCR; TCRdb's copy has only in-frame clones and lacks some. This sample has fewer than 100,000 clones, with roughly 90% found just once. Thawed PBMCs were FACS-sorted into unstimulated CD4+CD25+CD127- regulatory T cells, CD4+CD25- non-regulatory cells, CD4 and CD8 cells. The CDR3 sequence is 17 residues long. With V trimmed by 6 bases and J by 1 base, 8 bases remained unmatched. Germline V lookup: CDR1 LNHDA, CDR2 SQIVND (reference sequence). Note on this clone: Its specificity is unknown.

V is TRBV19 and J is TRBJ2-2, with TRBD1 matching over 10 bases. The input for sequencing was Tregs from blood, taken before the transplant. The receptor was isolated from a human donor who received a combined kidney and bone marrow transplant. Here the CDR3 DNA reads TGTGCCAGTAGGGGACAGGGGTGGACCTGGAACACCGGGGAGCTGTTTTTT. It is translated as CASRGQGWTWNTGELFF.